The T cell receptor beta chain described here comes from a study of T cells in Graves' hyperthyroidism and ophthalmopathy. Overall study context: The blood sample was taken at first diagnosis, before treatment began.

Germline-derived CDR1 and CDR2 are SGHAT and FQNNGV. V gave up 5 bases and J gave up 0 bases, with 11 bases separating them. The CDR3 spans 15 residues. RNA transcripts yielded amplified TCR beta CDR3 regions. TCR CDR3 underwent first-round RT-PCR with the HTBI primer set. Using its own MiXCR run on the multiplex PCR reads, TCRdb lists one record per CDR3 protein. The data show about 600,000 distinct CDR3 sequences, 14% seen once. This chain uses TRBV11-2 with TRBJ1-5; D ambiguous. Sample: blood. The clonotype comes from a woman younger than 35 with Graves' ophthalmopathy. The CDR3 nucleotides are TGTGCCAGCAGCATCACGGGCAGTAGCAATCAGCCCCAGCATTTT. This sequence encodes CASSITGSSNQPQHF.